The clone carrying this T cell receptor (beta chain) was counted a single time. These data originate in a study of T cell responses to AZD1222 COVID-19 vaccine. The method was immunoSEQ multiplex PCR; TCRdb's version includes in-frame clones alone and lacks a portion of them. Of about 99,000 clones in the sample, 80% to 90% were seen once. Germline V CDR1 and CDR2: MNHNS, SASEGT. The V gene end was trimmed by 2 bases and the J gene end by 8 bases; junction bases not matched to a gene: 11. This CDR3 spans 16 amino acids. This rearrangement joins TRBV6-1 to TRBJ2-1; 8 bases align to TRBD2. The sequence was collected from an adult in good health. The sequencing used peripheral blood, collected on day 0 of AZD1222 vaccination. The CDR3 DNA sequence: TGTGCCAGCAGTGAAATGAATTTTGTAGCGGGGTATGAGCAGTTCTTC. This translates into CASSEMNFVAGYEQFF.